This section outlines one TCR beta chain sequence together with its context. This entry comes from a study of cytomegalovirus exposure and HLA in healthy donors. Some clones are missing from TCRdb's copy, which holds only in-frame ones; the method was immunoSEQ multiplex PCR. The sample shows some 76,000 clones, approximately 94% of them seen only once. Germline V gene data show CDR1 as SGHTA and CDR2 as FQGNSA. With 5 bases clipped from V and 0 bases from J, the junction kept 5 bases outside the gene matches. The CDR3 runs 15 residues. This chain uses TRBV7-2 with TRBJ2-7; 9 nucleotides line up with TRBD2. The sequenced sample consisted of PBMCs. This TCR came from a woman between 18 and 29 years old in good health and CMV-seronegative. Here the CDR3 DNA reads TGTGCCAGCAGCGCAGCTAGCGGGACCTCCTACGAGCAGTACTTC. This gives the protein CASSAASGTSYEQYF.